The entry below describes one T cell receptor (beta chain). The sample comes from a study of OX40 agonist ivuxolimab in advanced cancers. The CDR3 extends over 13 amino acids. V lost 4 bases, J lost 0 bases, and 4 bases lay in between. Germline V gives CDR1 SGHTA, CDR2 FQGTGA. Using immunoSEQ multiplex PCR, the repertoire was profiled, and TCRdb retains in-frame clones only, with some absent. The data contain roughly 8,600 clones, roughly 90% of them seen just once; the ten biggest clones take up about 4.4%. This material consisted of CD4+ or CD8+ T cells sorted from blood, taken in a trial of the OX40 agonist ivuxolimab. V gene TRBV7-3 combines with J gene TRBJ1-3; D is uncertain. The sequence was collected from an adult with an advanced solid tumor such as melanoma, head and neck, liver or kidney cancer. The CDR3 bases are TGTGCCAGCAGCTCCGGCTCTGGAAACACCATATATTTT. Protein product: CASSSGSGNTIYF. Together with reference TRBV7-3 and TRBJ1-3, the CDR3 gives the full variable domain: GAGVSQTPSNKVTEKGKYVELRCDPISGHTALYWYRQSLGQGPEFLIYFQGTGAADDSGLPNDRFFAVRPEGSVSTLKIQRTERGDSAVYLCASSSGSGNTIYFGEGSWLTVV.